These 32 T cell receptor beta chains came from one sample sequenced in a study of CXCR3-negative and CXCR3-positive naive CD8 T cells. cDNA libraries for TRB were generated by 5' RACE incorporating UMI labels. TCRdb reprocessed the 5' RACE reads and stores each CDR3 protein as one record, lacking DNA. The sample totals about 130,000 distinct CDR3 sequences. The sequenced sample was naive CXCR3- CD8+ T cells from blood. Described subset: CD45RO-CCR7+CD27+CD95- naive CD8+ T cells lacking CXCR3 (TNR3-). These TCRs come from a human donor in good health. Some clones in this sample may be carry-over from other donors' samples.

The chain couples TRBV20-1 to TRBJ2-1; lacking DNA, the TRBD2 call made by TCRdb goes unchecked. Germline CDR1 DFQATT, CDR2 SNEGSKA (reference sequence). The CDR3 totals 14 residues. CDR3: CSARGLAEYNEQFF.

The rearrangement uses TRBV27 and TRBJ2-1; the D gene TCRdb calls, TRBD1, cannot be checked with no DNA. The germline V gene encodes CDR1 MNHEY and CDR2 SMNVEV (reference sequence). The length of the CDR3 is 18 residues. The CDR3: CASSLDGNGLLGYNEQFF.

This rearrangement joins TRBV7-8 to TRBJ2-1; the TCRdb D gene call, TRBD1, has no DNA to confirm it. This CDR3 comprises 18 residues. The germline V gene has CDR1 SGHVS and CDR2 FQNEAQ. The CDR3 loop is CASSLMSMTRERTDEQFF.

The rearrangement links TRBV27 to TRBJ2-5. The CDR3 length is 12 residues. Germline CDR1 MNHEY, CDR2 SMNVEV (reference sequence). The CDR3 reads CASSQLKETQYF.

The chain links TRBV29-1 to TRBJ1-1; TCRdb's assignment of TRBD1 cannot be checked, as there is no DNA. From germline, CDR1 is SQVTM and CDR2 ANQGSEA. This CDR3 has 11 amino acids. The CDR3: CSSSKGAEAFF. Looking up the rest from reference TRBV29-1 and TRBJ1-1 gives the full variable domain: SAVISQKPSRDICQRGTSLTIQCQVDSQVTMMFWYRQQPGQSLTLIATANQGSEATYESGFVIDKFPISRPNLTFSTLTVSNMSPEDSSIYLCSSSKGAEAFFGQGTRLTVV.

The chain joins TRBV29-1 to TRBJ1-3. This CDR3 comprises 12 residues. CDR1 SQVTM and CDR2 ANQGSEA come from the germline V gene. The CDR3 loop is CSVEAQGNTIYF.

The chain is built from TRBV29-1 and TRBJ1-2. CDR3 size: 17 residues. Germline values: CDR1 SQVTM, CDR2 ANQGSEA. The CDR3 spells CSVEGLTDFRRSYGYTF.

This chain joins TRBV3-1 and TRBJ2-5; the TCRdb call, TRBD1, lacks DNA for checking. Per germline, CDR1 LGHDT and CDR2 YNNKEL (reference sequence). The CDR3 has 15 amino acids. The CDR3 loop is CASSAPLIDQETQYF.

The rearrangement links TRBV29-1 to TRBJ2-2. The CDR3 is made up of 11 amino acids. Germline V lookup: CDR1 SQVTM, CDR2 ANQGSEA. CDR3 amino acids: CSVNKAGELFF.

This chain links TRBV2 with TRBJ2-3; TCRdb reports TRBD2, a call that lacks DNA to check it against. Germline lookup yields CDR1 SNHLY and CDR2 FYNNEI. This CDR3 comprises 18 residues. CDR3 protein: CASSPSPPGTRSTDTQYF.

This CDR3 is CASSEPRARDTQYF. This sequence joins TRBV2 and TRBJ2-3; TCRdb's D gene call, TRBD1, goes unchecked for lack of DNA. CDR1 and CDR2 from the germline V gene are SNHLY and FYNNEI. The CDR3 contains 14 residues.

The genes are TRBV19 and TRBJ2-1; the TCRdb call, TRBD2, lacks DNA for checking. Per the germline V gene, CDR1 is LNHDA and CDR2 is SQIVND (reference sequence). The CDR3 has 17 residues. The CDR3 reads CASSPGTSESSYNEQFF.

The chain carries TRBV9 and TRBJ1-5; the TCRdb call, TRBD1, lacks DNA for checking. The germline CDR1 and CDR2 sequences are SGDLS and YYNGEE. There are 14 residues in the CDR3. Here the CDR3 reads CASSESGGPQPQHF.

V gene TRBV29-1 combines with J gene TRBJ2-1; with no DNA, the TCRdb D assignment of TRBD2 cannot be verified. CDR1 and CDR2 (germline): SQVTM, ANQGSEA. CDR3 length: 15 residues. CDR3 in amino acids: CSVANPGGLHGEQFF.

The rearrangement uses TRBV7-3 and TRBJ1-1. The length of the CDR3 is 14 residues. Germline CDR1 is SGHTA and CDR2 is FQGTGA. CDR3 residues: CASSRGPMNTEAFF.

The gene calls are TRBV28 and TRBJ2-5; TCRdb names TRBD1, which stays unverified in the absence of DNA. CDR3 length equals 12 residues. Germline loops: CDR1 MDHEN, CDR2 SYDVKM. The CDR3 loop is CASTKGQGPQYF.

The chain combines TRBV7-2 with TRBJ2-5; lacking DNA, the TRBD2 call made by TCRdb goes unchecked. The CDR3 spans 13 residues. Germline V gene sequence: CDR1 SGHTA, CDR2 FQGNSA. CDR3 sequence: CASSFGTSETQYF.

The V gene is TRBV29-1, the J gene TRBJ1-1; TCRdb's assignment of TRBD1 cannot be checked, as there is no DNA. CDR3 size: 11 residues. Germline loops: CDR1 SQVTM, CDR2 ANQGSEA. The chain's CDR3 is CSVGAGTEAFF.

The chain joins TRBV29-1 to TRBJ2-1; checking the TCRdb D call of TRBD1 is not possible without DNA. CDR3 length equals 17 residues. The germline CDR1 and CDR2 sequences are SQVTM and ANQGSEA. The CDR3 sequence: CSVEFLGHKGQVNEQFF.

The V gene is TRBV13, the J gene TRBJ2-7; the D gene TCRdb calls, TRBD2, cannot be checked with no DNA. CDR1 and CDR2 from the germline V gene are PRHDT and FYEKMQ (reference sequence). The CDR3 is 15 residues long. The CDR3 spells CASSSTSGGLYEQYF.

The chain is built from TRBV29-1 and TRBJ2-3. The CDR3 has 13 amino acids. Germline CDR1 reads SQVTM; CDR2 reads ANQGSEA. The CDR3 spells CSAYDGLTDTQYF.

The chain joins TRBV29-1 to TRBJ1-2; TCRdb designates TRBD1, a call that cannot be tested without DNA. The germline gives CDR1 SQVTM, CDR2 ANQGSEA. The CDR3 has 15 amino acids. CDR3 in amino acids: CSARDRDTWPYGYTF.

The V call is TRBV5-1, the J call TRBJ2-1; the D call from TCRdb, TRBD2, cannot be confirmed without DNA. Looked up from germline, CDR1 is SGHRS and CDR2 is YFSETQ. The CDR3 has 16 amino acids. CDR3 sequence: CASSLRSIATYNEQFF.

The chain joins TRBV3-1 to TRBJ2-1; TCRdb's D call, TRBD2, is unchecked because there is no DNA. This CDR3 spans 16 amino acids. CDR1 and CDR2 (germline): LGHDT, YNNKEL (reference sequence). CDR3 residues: CASSHSFRGSYNEQFF.

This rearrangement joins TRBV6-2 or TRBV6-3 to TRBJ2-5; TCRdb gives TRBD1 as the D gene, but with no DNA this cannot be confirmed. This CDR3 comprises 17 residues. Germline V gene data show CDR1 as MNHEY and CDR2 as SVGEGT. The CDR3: CASSYTRTGGDGKTQYF.

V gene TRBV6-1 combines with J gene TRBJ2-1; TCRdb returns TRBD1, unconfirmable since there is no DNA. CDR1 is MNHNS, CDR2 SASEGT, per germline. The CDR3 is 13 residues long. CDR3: CASSVGVNNEQFF.

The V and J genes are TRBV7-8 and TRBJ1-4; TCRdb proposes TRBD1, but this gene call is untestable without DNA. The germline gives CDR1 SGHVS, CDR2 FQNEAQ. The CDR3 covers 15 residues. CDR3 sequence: CASSLVLGVGEKLFF.

The CDR3 sequence is CASSPRTARSNTGELFF. The chain employs TRBV5-1 and TRBJ2-2; TCRdb designates TRBD1, a call that cannot be tested without DNA. The CDR3 extends over 17 amino acids. Germline CDR1 SGHRS, CDR2 YFSETQ.

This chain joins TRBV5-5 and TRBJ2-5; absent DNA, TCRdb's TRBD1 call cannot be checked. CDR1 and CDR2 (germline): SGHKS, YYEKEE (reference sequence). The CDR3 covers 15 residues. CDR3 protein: CASSLEPGQKETQYF. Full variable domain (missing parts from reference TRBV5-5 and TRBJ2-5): DAGVTQSPTHLIKTRGQQVTLRCSPISGHKSVSWYQQVLGQGPQFIFQYYEKEERGRGNFPDRFSARQFPNYSSELNVNALLLGDSALYLCASSLEPGQKETQYFGPGTRLLVL.

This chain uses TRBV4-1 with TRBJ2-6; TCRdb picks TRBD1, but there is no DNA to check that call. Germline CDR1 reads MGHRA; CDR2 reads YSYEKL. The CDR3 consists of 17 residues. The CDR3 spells CASSQEGAGSGANVLTF.

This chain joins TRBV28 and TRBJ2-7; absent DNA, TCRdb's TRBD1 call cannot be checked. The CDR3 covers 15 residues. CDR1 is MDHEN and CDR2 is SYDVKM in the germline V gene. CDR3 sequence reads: CASSFPSTGGYEQYF.

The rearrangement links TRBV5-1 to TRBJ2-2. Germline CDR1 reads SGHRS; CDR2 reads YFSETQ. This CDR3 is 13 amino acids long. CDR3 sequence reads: CASSWAGTGELFF.